The rows below give T cell receptor beta chains drawn from one sample of a study of OX40 agonist ivuxolimab in advanced cancers. The data were produced by immunoSEQ multiplex PCR, yet TCRdb's version contains in-frame clones alone and is incomplete. The data hold under 50,000 clones, with 75% to 90% observed a single time. The source material was CD4+ or CD8+ T cells sorted from blood, sampled in a trial of the OX40 agonist ivuxolimab. The receptors were sampled from an adult with an advanced solid tumor such as melanoma, head and neck, liver or kidney cancer. Each CDR3 is given with its conserved first and last residue. The order of the fields is V gene, clone size, J gene, D gene, CDR3 DNA, CDR3 protein. A D gene is named only where the DNA matches it firmly. Size tells how often a clone was seen (once, few, many) or the class of an expanded clone, and some rows leave it out.

TRBV18	.	TRBJ1-5	.	TGTGCCAGCTCACTGACAGATAGCAATCAGCCCCAGCATTTT	CASSLTDSNQPQHF
TRBV7-8	once	TRBJ2-1	TRBD2	TGTGCCAGCAGACGCCCAATAGCGGGGGGATTCTACAATGAGCAGTTCTTC	CASRRPIAGGFYNEQFF
TRBV7-2	.	TRBJ2-7	.	TGTGCCAGCAGCTTAGGTCTCGTAGCCTACGAGCAGTACTTC	CASSLGLVAYEQYF
TRBV10-3	.	TRBJ1-1	.	TGTGCCACCGGTCTTGAGGGGACGGGCACTGAAGCTTTCTTT	CATGLEGTGTEAFF
TRBV7-2	.	TRBJ1-4	.	TGTGCCAGCAGCTTACAGGGCTCTAATGAAAAACTGTTTTTT	CASSLQGSNEKLFF
TRBV4-1	.	TRBJ1-3	.	TGCGCCAGCAGCCAAGACAGGAACTCTGGAAACACCATATATTTT	CASSQDRNSGNTIYF
TRBV4-1	.	TRBJ2-5	TRBD2	TGCGCCAGCAGCCAAGTGGGACTAGCGGGAGAGACCCAGTACTTC	CASSQVGLAGETQYF
TRBV4-1	.	TRBJ1-1	.	TGCGCCAGCGTACGCGGACCGGCGAACACTGAAGCTTTCTTT	CASVRGPANTEAFF
TRBV2	.	TRBJ2-5	TRBD1	TGTGCCAGCAGCGTCCAGGACAGGGGGACCCAGTACTTC	CASSVQDRGTQYF
TRBV7-9	.	TRBJ1-2	.	TGTGCCAGCAGCTTAGGAGAGGGGCAGAACGGCTACACCTTC	CASSLGEGQNGYTF
TRBV5-5	.	TRBJ2-2	.	TGTGCCAGCAGCTTGTTAAGGACCGGGGAGCTGTTTTTT	CASSLLRTGELFF
TRBV5-1	.	TRBJ1-6	TRBD1	TGCGCCAGCAGCTTGGCGGACAGGAATTCACCCCTCCACTTT	CASSLADRNSPLHF
TRBV11-2	.	TRBJ2-5	.	TGTGCCAGCAGCTTAGGGGGGGAAGAGACCCAGTACTTC	CASSLGGEETQYF
TRBV16	.	TRBJ2-1	TRBD2	TGTGCCAGCAGCCTCGGCCGGGAGGGGCGGCCGTTCTTC	CASSLGREGRPFF
TRBV6-5	.	TRBJ1-2	TRBD1	TGTGCCAGCGAACCAACGGACAGGAGTGGCTACACCTTC	CASEPTDRSGYTF
TRBV6-1	.	TRBJ1-1	TRBD1	TGTGCCAGCTATAGGGACAGGTTGAACACTGAAGCTTTCTTT	CASYRDRLNTEAFF
TRBV19	.	TRBJ2-2	TRBD1	TGTGCCAGTAGTACGACAGGGATCACCGGGGAGCTGTTTTTT	CASSTTGITGELFF
TRBV4-1	.	TRBJ1-1	.	TGCGCCAGCAGCCAAGATTGGGCAACGGGACAAAAGAACACTGAAGCTTTCTTT	CASSQDWATGQKNTEAFF
TRBV27	.	TRBJ2-5	.	TGTGCCAGCAGTGGCATAGCGTCCCCCCTTCAAGAGACCCAGTACTTC	CASSGIASPLQETQYF
TRBV6-1	.	TRBJ1-5	.	TGTGCCAGCAGTGAAGATCAGGGGTTTAATCAGCCCCAGCATTTT	CASSEDQGFNQPQHF
TRBV2	.	TRBJ2-4	TRBD1	TGTGCCAGCAGTGTGATAGGGACAGGGGTCCAAAACATTCAGTACTTC	CASSVIGTGVQNIQYF
TRBV4-3	.	TRBJ1-4	.	TGCGCCAGCAGCCAAGATACCTACAGGGCGAATGAAAAACTGTTTTTT	CASSQDTYRANEKLFF
TRBV6-5	.	TRBJ2-7	TRBD1	TGTGCCAGCAGTTACGACCGGGACAGGGACTACGAGCAGTACTTC	CASSYDRDRDYEQYF
TRBV7-9	.	TRBJ2-7	TRBD2	TGTGCCAGAACATTAGCGGGGGGCCGATCCCTCGAGCAGTACTTC	CARTLAGGRSLEQYF
TRBV5-1	.	TRBJ2-3	TRBD1	TGCGCCAGCAGCTCCCCGGGACAGGTCACAGATACGCAGTATTTT	CASSSPGQVTDTQYF
TRBV2	.	TRBJ2-7	.	TGTGCCAGCGACGAGGACTTCAGAAACTACGAGCAGTACTTC	CASDEDFRNYEQYF
TRBV23-1	once	TRBJ1-5	.	TGCGCCAGCAGTCTTAGCAAGGACAGAAGCAATCAGCCCCAGCATTTT	CASSLSKDRSNQPQHF
TRBV23-1	.	TRBJ2-2	.	TGCGCCAGCAGTCAATCGGGGTCCCTCTGGTGGAGGGGGCACAGGAATAACACCGGGGAGCTGTTTTTT	CASSQSGSLWWRGHRNNTGELFF
TRBV29-1	.	TRBJ2-1	TRBD2	TGCAGCGGGCTAGCGGGAGGGCCTCTCGATGAGCAGTTCTTC	CSGLAGGPLDEQFF
TRBV11-2	.	TRBJ2-3	TRBD2	TGTGCCAGCAGCGGCCGGGGAGCGGGGGCAGGAGATACGCAGTATTTT	CASSGRGAGAGDTQYF
TRBV6-6	.	TRBJ2-1	.	TGTGCCAGCAGTTCCCCCTACACACAAAATGAGCAGTTCTTC	CASSSPYTQNEQFF
TRBV10-2	.	TRBJ2-1	TRBD2	TGCGCCAGCAGTGAGCCAGCGGGAGGGTACAATGAGCAGTTCTTC	CASSEPAGGYNEQFF
TRBV6-6	.	TRBJ2-7	.	TGTGCCAGCAGGGCCACCGGAGGGGCCCCCTACGAGCAGTACTTC	CASRATGGAPYEQYF
TRBV7-7	.	TRBJ2-5	.	TGTGCTAGCAGCTCAGGGGGGATCCGGTACTTC	CASSSGGIRYF
TRBV5-1	.	TRBJ2-3	.	TGCGCCAGCAGCCTCACAGATACGCAGTATTTT	CASSLTDTQYF
TRBV2	.	TRBJ2-3	.	TGTGCCAGCAGTGGGGAGCACGGGACAGATACGCAGTATTTT	CASSGEHGTDTQYF
TRBV2	.	TRBJ2-5	TRBD1	TGTGCCAGCATTGGACAGGGGGCATGGGAGACCCAGTACTTC	CASIGQGAWETQYF
TRBV2	few	TRBJ1-6	TRBD1	TGTGCCAGCAGTCGACAGGGGAGCGATAATTCACCCCTCCACTTT	CASSRQGSDNSPLHF
TRBV20-1	.	TRBJ2-5	.	TGCAGTGCTGAACTGAAAACCCAGTACTTC	CSAELKTQYF
TRBV2	.	TRBJ2-5	TRBD2	TGTGCCAGCAGTGATAGGACTAGAGCCGGGGCCCAGTACTTC	CASSDRTRAGAQYF